This T cell receptor (beta chain) originates from a study of OX40 agonist ivuxolimab in advanced cancers. The wider study: Patients' therapy was ivuxolimab, an antibody that acts as an agonist of OX40 (CD134). Participants could have had prior anti-PD-1, anti-PD-L1 or anti-CTLA-4 therapy, and less than 45% had some. Study-wide points: Average numbers of expanded clones were greater in CD8+ T cells than in CD4+.

Method: immunoSEQ multiplex PCR; TCRdb's copy keeps in-frame clones and lacks some. The sample gives 40,000 or so clones, 80% to 90% of which show up once; roughly 0.51% is in the top ten. Trimming removed 2 bases from V and 1 base from J, with 12 bases in between. Germline CDR1 and CDR2: SQVTM and ANQGSEA. The CDR3 runs 16 residues. In regard to this clone: What it binds is unknown.

The sequence was obtained from an adult with an advanced solid tumor such as melanoma, head and neck, liver or kidney cancer. The chain has TRBV29-1 and TRBJ2-6, with D possibly called TRBD1 or TRBD2 (6 bases each). The specimen comprised CD4+ or CD8+ T cells sorted from blood, sampled in a trial of the OX40 agonist ivuxolimab. The chain's CDR3 is CSVEYRGRSGANVLTF. In nucleotides, the CDR3 is TGCAGCGTTGAATACCGGGGGCGATCTGGGGCCAACGTCCTGACTTTC.